This section outlines one T cell receptor (beta chain) sequence together with its context. Its antigen is not yet known. Base-call qualities are not available, and no considerably larger clone is one nucleotide away. These data are taken from a study of CD8+ T cells in alopecia areata (dated by TCRdb to 2017 to 2018). Regarding the study in general: Treated patients were enrolled in an open-label pilot trial of oral tofacitinib, 5 to 10 mg twice daily, for moderate-to-severe alopecia areata. In both human patients and the C3H/HeJ mouse model, the study applied high-throughput TCRbeta sequencing to look at T cell clonal expansion in alopecia areata. TCRbeta CDR3 regions were amplified by immunoSEQ multiplex PCR using 35 Vbeta forward and 13 Jbeta reverse primers. Tofacitinib-treated patients had biopsies at baseline and at 4 and 24 weeks of treatment, with a later scalp biopsy in several patients. RNA was extracted with the PAXgene miRNA kit for fixed scalp, the miRNeasy kit for PBMCs, and the RNeasy kit for mouse skin. Patients received tofacitinib for 6 to 18 months and were then followed off drug for 6 months to check for delayed response and recurrence. Scalp clonality was compared across normal scalp (n=4), patchy alopecia areata scalp (n=8), and alopecia totalis/universalis scalp (n=8). The SALT score, which quantifies the percentage of affected scalp surface area, was used to measure disease severity in treated patients. On the human side, TCRbeta sequencing was run on scalp tissue and on sorted CD4+ and CD8+ peripheral blood T cells from healthy controls and from alopecia areata patients with either patchy or totalis/universalis disease. What the research found in general, with its limitations: Because the treated cohort was small and included a single nonresponder, larger studies are needed to assess links between baseline CD8+ expansion and response. Scalp TCR repertoire analysis is complicated because resident alphabeta T cells in normal human skin are also sequenced, whereas mouse skin is dominated by gammadelta T cells. During tofacitinib treatment, many expanded lesional clones remained in scalp and blood, and this persistence may partly explain relapse after treatment is stopped. Tofacitinib significantly lowered scalp clonality and the number of expanded CD8+ clones among the top 100 scalp clones. Compared with normal scalp, lesional scalp, particularly in alopecia totalis/universalis, had higher clonality and more expanded CD8+ clones, which suggests antigenic drive. Shared TCR sequences between patients were less evident than in mice, which may be partly attributable to HLA diversity in the patient population.

Taken with the paper, the label for treatment or condition translates to: oral pan-JAK inhibitor, 5-10 mg twice daily. Lesional scalp punch biopsies and peripheral blood were obtained from alopecia areata patients. After PBMCs were isolated by density centrifugation and stained for CD3, CD4 and CD8, a FACSAria was used to sort CD4+ and CD8+ T cells. Library method: the immunoSEQ multiplex PCR assay. RNA was extracted from all samples and reverse transcribed into cDNA, which served as template for TCR sequencing. SuperScript III was used for first-strand cDNA synthesis, primed with a 2:1 mix of oligo-dT and random hexamers. Amplification bias was assessed with a synthetic immune receptor repertoire, and residual bias was removed computationally. As for how the authors treated the data: Raw reads were preprocessed to remove errors, and CDR3 was defined by IMGT conventions from the conserved cysteine to phenylalanine. Clonality was computed by normalizing Shannon entropy by log2 of the number of productive unique TCRs and subtracting the result from 1. Whether scalp clones were CD4 or CD8 was inferred by matching scalp TCRbeta sequences against CD4 and CD8 repertoires sorted from blood. TCRdb mirrors the immuneACCESS table, restricted to in-frame sequences. Some clones are absent from its copies; in checked studies, under half trace to an unresolved V gene, and the reason for the others is unknown. V, J and clone size reflect that table, while D and trimming were determined from the DNA. This sample is represented by more than 200,000 clones; roughly 66% of them were singletons. 0.95% to 1.5% of the sample lies in the top ten.

Sequencing used CD4+ T cells sorted from blood, obtained at approximately week 42, from a patient treated with tofacitinib. This receptor was obtained from a human donor with alopecia areata.

The CDR3 loop reads CASSEPHSNQPQHF. The nucleotides read TGTGCCAGCAGTGAACCCCATAGCAATCAGCCCCAGCATTTT. The chain uses TRBV25-1 and TRBJ1-5, with the D gene call left open. From the germline V gene, CDR1 is MGHDK and CDR2 is SYGVNS. Spanning cysteine to phenylalanine, the CDR3 consists of 14 amino acids. CDR3 DNA only is kept here, 42 bases in frame from base 1. The V and J ends are trimmed by 2 bases and 0 bases, leaving 5 bases between them.